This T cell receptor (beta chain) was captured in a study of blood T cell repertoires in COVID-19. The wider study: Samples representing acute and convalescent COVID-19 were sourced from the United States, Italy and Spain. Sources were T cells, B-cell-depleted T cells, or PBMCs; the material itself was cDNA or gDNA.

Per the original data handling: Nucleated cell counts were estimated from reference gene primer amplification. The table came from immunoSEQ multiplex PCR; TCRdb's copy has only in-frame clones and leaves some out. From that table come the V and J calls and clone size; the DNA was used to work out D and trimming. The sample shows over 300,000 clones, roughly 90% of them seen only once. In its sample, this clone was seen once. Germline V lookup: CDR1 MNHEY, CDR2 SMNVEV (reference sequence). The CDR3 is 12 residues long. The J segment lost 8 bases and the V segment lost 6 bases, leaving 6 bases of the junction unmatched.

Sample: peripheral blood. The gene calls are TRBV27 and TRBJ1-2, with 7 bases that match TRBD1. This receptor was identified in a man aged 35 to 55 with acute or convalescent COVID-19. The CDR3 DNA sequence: TGTGCCAGCAGCCCGACAGGGTACGGCTACACCTTC. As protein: CASSPTGYGYTF.